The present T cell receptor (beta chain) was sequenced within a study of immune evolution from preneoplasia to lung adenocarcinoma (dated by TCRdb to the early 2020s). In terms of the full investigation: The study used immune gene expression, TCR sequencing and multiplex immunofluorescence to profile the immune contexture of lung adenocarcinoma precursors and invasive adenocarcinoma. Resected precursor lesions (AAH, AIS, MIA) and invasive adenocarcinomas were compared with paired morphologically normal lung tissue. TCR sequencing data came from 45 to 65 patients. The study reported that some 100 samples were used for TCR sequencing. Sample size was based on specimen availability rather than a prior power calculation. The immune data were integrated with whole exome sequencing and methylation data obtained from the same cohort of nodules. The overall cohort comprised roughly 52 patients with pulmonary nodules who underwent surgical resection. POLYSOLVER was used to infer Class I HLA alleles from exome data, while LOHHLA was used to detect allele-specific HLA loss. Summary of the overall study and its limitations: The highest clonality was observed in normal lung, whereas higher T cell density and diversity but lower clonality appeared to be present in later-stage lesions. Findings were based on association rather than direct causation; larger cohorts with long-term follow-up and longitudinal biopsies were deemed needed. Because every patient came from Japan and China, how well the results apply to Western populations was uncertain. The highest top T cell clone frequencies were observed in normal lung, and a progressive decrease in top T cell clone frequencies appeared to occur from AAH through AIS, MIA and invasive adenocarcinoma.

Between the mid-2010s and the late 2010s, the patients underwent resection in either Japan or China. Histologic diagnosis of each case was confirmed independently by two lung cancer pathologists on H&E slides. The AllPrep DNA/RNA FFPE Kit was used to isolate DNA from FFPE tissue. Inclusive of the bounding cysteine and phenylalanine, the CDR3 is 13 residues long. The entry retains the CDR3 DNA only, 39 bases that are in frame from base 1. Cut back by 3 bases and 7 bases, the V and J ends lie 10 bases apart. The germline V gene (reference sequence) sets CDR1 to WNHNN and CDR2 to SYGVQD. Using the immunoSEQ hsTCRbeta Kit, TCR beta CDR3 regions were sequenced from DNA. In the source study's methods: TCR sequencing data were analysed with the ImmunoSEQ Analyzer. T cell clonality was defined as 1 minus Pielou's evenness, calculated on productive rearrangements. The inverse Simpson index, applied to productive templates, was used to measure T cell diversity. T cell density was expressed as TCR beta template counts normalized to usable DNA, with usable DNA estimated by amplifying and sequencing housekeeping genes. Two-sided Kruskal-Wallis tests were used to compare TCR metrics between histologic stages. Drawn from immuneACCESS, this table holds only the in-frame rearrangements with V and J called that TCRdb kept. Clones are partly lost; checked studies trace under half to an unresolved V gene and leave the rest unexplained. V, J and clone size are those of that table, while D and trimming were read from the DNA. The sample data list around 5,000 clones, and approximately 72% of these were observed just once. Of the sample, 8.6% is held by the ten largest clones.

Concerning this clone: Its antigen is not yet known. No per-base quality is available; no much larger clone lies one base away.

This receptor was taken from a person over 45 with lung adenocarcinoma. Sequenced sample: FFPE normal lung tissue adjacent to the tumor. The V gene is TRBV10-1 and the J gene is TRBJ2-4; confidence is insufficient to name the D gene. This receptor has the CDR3 CASSDRQSNIQYF. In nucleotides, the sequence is TGCGCCAGCAGTGACCGGCAGAGTAACATTCAGTACTTC.